This is a list of T cell receptor beta chains from one sample in a study of OX40 agonist ivuxolimab in advanced cancers. Clones were read by immunoSEQ multiplex PCR, and TCRdb kept only the in-frame ones, dropping some. The data show tens of thousands of clones, 94% seen once. Here the sequenced sample was CD4+ or CD8+ T cells sorted from blood, taken in a trial of the OX40 agonist ivuxolimab. These receptors all come from an adult with an advanced solid tumor such as melanoma, head and neck, liver or kidney cancer. Both conserved end residues are part of each CDR3. A D gene is named only where the DNA matches it firmly. Not all rows give a size; the values are once, few, many and, for expanded clones, a class.

CDR3 DNA	CDR3 protein	V gene	J gene	D gene	clone size
TGTGCCAGCAGCCGAGTCCAGGACACTGAAGCTTTCTTT	CASSRVQDTEAFF	TRBV7-9	TRBJ1-1	NA	NA
TGCGCCAGCAGCTTGAGGGGTTATCAGCCCCAGCATTTT	CASSLRGYQPQHF	TRBV5-1	TRBJ1-5	NA	NA
TGTGCCAGCAGCTGGGGGACAGGTGAAGCTTTCTTT	CASSWGTGEAFF	TRBV5-5	TRBJ1-1	TRBD1	NA
TGTGCCAGCAGCGAGAGGGGGTACACTGAAGCTTTCTTT	CASSERGYTEAFF	TRBV7-2	TRBJ1-1	NA	NA
TGTGCCAGCACCGGGGACAGGGCTAACTATGGCTACACCTTC	CASTGDRANYGYTF	TRBV27	TRBJ1-2	TRBD1	NA
TGTGCCAGCAGTTGTTGGCTACACGTGTTAGACGAGCAGTACTTC	CASSCWLHVLDEQYF	TRBV21-1	TRBJ2-7	NA	NA
TGCGCCAGCAGCTTGGCAAACGGACAGGGGGTGAACACTGAAGCTTTCTTT	CASSLANGQGVNTEAFF	TRBV5-1	TRBJ1-1	TRBD1	NA
TGTGCCAGCAGGCAACTAGCGGGGCGGGGCATTCAGTACTTC	CASRQLAGRGIQYF	TRBV27	TRBJ2-4	TRBD2	NA
TGTGCCAGCAGCGTATATGGAAATGAGCAGTTCTTC	CASSVYGNEQFF	TRBV9	TRBJ2-1	NA	NA
TGTGCCAGCGACAGGGGGCGGGGAGGCACTGAAGCTTTCTTT	CASDRGRGGTEAFF	TRBV27	TRBJ1-1	TRBD1	NA
TGTGCCAGCAGCTTAGCGGTGGAAGACTACGAGCAGTACTTC	CASSLAVEDYEQYF	TRBV7-6	TRBJ2-7	NA	NA
TGTGCCAGTAGTATTGGCGGTGGGAATGAGCAGTTCTTC	CASSIGGGNEQFF	TRBV19	TRBJ2-1	NA	NA
TGTGCCAGCAGCTTGGGGGGGACTAACTATGGCTACACCTTC	CASSLGGTNYGYTF	TRBV5-6	TRBJ1-2	NA	NA
TGTGCCACCAGCAGAGATCCCGGCGGCACAGATACGCAGTATTTT	CATSRDPGGTDTQYF	TRBV15	TRBJ2-3	NA	NA
TGTGCCAGCTCGGGGACGATGGAGGTGAACACTGAAGCTTTCTTT	CASSGTMEVNTEAFF	TRBV6-1	TRBJ1-1	NA	once
TGCGCCAGCAGCCAACTGGGGCGGGGTAGCTACGAGCAGTACTTC	CASSQLGRGSYEQYF	TRBV4-1	TRBJ2-7	NA	NA
TGTGCCAGCAGTTTGGACAGGGGGCGCTTAGCTTTCTTT	CASSLDRGRLAFF	TRBV6-5	TRBJ1-1	TRBD1	NA
TGTGCCAGCAGCTCGGGACAGCTGAATTCACCCCTCCACTTT	CASSSGQLNSPLHF	TRBV7-6	TRBJ1-6	TRBD1	NA
TGCGCCAGCAGCCAAGATCAGGCAGGGGTTAATTCACCCCTCCACTTT	CASSQDQAGVNSPLHF	TRBV4-3	TRBJ1-6	NA	once
TGTGCCAGCAGCAGGGGGGGTTCCGAGCAGTACTTC	CASSRGGSEQYF	TRBV6-5	TRBJ2-7	NA	medium-sized
TGTGCCAGCAGTTACGGGCTAGCGGGGGACTACAATGAGCAGTTCTTC	CASSYGLAGDYNEQFF	TRBV6-5	TRBJ2-1	TRBD2	NA
TGTGCCAGCAGTTACGGCTCTGGAAACACCATATATTTT	CASSYGSGNTIYF	TRBV6-5	TRBJ1-3	NA	NA
TGTGCCAGCAGCCATTCGTGGGGCAATCAGCCCCAGCATTTT	CASSHSWGNQPQHF	TRBV7-9	TRBJ1-5	NA	NA
TGTGCCAGCAGCTTGGGGAGGGAAGGGGTGAACACTGAAGCTTTCTTT	CASSLGREGVNTEAFF	TRBV5-6	TRBJ1-1	NA	once
TGCAGCGTCACCCACAGGGTCCATGACTACACCTTC	CSVTHRVHDYTF	TRBV29-1	TRBJ1-2	NA	NA
TGCGCCAGCAGCCAAGATACGCTGCAGGGGTCTGGAAACACCATATATTTT	CASSQDTLQGSGNTIYF	TRBV4-3	TRBJ1-3	NA	NA
TGCGCCAGCAGCGTGCCGGGACAGGTCACCTACGAGCAGTACTTC	CASSVPGQVTYEQYF	TRBV10-2	TRBJ2-7	TRBD1	NA
TGCGCCAGCAGCCCCTTGGGGGTGGATGAGCAGTTCTTC	CASSPLGVDEQFF	TRBV4-3	TRBJ2-1	NA	NA
TGCGCCAGCAGTTCCTGGGGGCGGGGAGAGCAGTACTTC	CASSSWGRGEQYF	TRBV5-1	TRBJ2-7	NA	NA
TGTGCCAGCAGTTTCCCACTGGACAGGGCGTACCAAGAGACCCAGTACTTC	CASSFPLDRAYQETQYF	TRBV28	TRBJ2-5	TRBD1	once
TGTGCCAGCAGATCTGCGACAGGCCACCTTAGCAATCAGCCCCAGCATTTT	CASRSATGHLSNQPQHF	TRBV28	TRBJ1-5	NA	NA
TGCGCCAGCAGCTACGGCAGGGGGCTTACAGATACGCAGTATTTT	CASSYGRGLTDTQYF	TRBV5-1	TRBJ2-3	TRBD1	NA
TGCGCCAGCAGCGGCCGGGAGTCAACTAATGAAAAACTGTTTTTT	CASSGRESTNEKLFF	TRBV5-1	TRBJ1-4	NA	NA
TGTGCCTGGATGGGGGACTATACGCAGTATTTT	CAWMGDYTQYF	TRBV30	TRBJ2-3	NA	once
TGTGCCAGCAGCCGGGACCGGATGAACACTGAAGCTTTCTTT	CASSRDRMNTEAFF	TRBV7-8	TRBJ1-1	NA	NA
TGTGCCAGCAGTTTGGCCAGGAGCAATCAGCCCCAGCATTTT	CASSLARSNQPQHF	TRBV27	TRBJ1-5	NA	NA
TGTGCCAGCAGTCTAACAGGGTACGACAGGTCAGCCTACAATGAGCAGTTCTTC	CASSLTGYDRSAYNEQFF	TRBV27	TRBJ2-1	NA	NA
TGTGCCACCAGCAGAGATCGAGGCTTGAACACTGAAGCTTTCTTT	CATSRDRGLNTEAFF	TRBV15	TRBJ1-1	NA	NA
TGTGCCATCATCGGACAGGGAGTAGGACAGCCCCAGCATTTT	CAIIGQGVGQPQHF	TRBV10-3	TRBJ1-5	TRBD1	NA
TGCGCCAGCAGCCAGACTAGCGCGTCTAGCACAGATACGCAGTATTTT	CASSQTSASSTDTQYF	TRBV4-1	TRBJ2-3	TRBD2	NA
TGTGCCAGTAGACTAGCGGGAGCTCCAGAGACCCAGTACTTC	CASRLAGAPETQYF	TRBV27	TRBJ2-5	TRBD2	NA
TGTGCCAGCAGTTCTCCAAACACCGGGGAGCTGTTTTTT	CASSSPNTGELFF	TRBV6-5	TRBJ2-2	NA	once
TGTGCCAGCAGCTTTGGGGGGGGCTACGAGCAGTACTTC	CASSFGGGYEQYF	TRBV7-6	TRBJ2-7	TRBD2	NA